This T cell receptor beta chain is drawn from a study of brain T cells in children with intractable seizures. Per germline, CDR1 SGDLS and CDR2 YYNGEE. The CDR3 runs to 16 residues. With V trimmed by 7 bases and J by 7 bases, 13 bases remained unmatched. Described time point: blood from clinic visit 5 months post-surgery; TSC patient then seizure free. Surgery cases with the highest brain T cell transcript signatures were chosen for sequencing. At least one anti-epileptic drug was given before surgery. The table came from immunoSEQ multiplex PCR; TCRdb's copy has only in-frame clones and leaves some out. The sample has about 340,000 clones; over 85% are singletons. Broader study findings: Absence of clones before surgery may stem from lower sequencing depth.

A word on this clone: The antigen is undetermined.

The chain uses TRBV9 and TRBJ2-4; 11 bases are shared with TRBD1. The sample here was peripheral blood, taken approximately 5 months after surgery. The TCR originated in a boy under three years old with tuberous sclerosis and intractable seizures. The CDR3 is CASSKAEGTGGNIQYF. CDR3 bases: TGTGCCAGCTCAAAAGCCGAAGGGACAGGGGGTAACATTCAGTACTTC.